These 31 T cell receptor beta chains came from one sample sequenced in a study of HIV-infected patients and healthy controls. Alpha and beta constant-region primers primed reverse transcription of approximately 500 ng RNA. Alpha and beta chain libraries were made separately by chain-specific third strand synthesis with multiplexing indices. One entry per CDR3 protein results from TCRdb running MiXCR on the 5' RACE reads. The table lists roughly 14,000 distinct CDR3 sequences, 12% of them singletons. Follow-up blood was drawn about 14 weeks, roughly three months, after antiretroviral therapy began. All unsorted peripheral T cells were captured because whole blood was used without fractionation. Sample: blood, taken during antiretroviral therapy. These TCRs come from an adult with HIV infection. The donor label of this sample is uncertain.

This clonotype was counted many times. The chain is built from TRBV12-3 or TRBV12-4 and TRBJ1-1, with TRBD1 matching over 9 bases. Trimming cost V 1 base and J 0 bases; bases outside gene matches: 12. The CDR3 is 19 residues long. CDR3 sequence (DNA): TGTGCCAGCAGTTTAGGGTTGGGACAGGGTTTCGAAATGAACACTGAAGCTTTCTTT. This translates into CASSLGLGQGFEMNTEAFF.

This clonotype was recorded at least ten times. The chain's CDR3 is CASSLGQGRHNEQFF. DNA for the CDR3: TGTGCCAGCAGCTTAGGACAAGGGCGTCACAATGAGCAGTTCTTC. This chain uses TRBV11-2 with TRBJ2-1; D gene unclear. V was pared by 1 base and J by 5 bases, with 12 bases between. Looked up from germline, CDR1 is SGHAT and CDR2 is FQNNGV. This CDR3 spans 15 amino acids. The full variable domain, rest sourced from reference TRBV11-2 and TRBJ2-1, is EAGVAQSPRYKIIEKRQSVAFWCNPISGHATLYWYQQILGQGPKLLIQFQNNGVVDDSQLPKDRFSAERLKGVDSTLKIQPAKLEDSAVYLCASSLGQGRHNEQFFGPGTRLTVL.

The chain has TRBV20-1 and TRBJ2-7; D not resolved. Looked up from germline, CDR1 is DFQATT and CDR2 is SNEGSKA (reference sequence). Trimming removed 6 bases from V and 4 bases from J, with 22 bases in between. CDR3 length: 15 amino acids. CDR3 region: CSATKSDNPLYEQYF. The CDR3 nucleotides read TGCAGTGCAACGAAATCTGACAACCCACTATACGAGCAGTACTTC.

This clonotype was detected ten times or more. This chain uses TRBV20-1 with TRBJ1-5; tentative D call: TRBD1 (5 bases). The V end lost 7 bases, the J end lost 5 bases, and 18 bases lay between the germline ends. The CDR3 consists of 14 residues. Germline V gene data show CDR1 as DFQATT and CDR2 as SNEGSKA (reference sequence). CDR3 bases: TGCAGTGGGACGGAGTCGGGGGGACATCAGCCCCAGCATTTT. Its translation is CSGTESGGHQPQHF.

This clonotype was seen ten or more times. V and J are TRBV29-1 and TRBJ2-7, with 9 bases identical to TRBD1. V trimming: 6 bases; J trimming: 0 bases; junction bases outside the gene matches: 9. Germline V gene sequence: CDR1 SQVTM, CDR2 ANQGSEA. CDR3 length equals 15 residues. CDR3 amino acids: CSVRGTGTNSYEQYF. DNA for the CDR3: TGCAGCGTCAGAGGGACAGGGACCAACTCCTACGAGCAGTACTTC.

Many counts were recorded for this clonotype. This chain connects TRBV29-1 to TRBJ2-1; 8 bases match TRBD1. The germline V gene has CDR1 SQVTM and CDR2 ANQGSEA. Germline trimming cut 4 bases from V and 6 bases from J; bases unmatched to any gene: 8. The CDR3 consists of 14 residues. CDR3 sequence reads: CSVVPRGRINEQFF. The CDR3 region has the DNA TGCAGCGTTGTGCCCAGGGGGCGGATCAATGAGCAGTTCTTC.

This clonotype was seen more than once but under ten times. The chain joins TRBV29-1 to TRBJ2-3; 7 nucleotides agree with TRBD1. V lost 6 bases, J lost 6 bases, and 6 bases stayed unmatched. This CDR3 has 12 residues. CDR1 is SQVTM and CDR2 is ANQGSEA in the germline V gene. As DNA, the CDR3 is TGCAGCGTAGGACAGGTGGACGATACGCAGTATTTT. This translates into CSVGQVDDTQYF.

This clonotype was recorded at least ten times. The chain employs TRBV7-9 and TRBJ2-3; D not resolved. Germline-derived CDR1 and CDR2 are SEHNR and FQNEAQ (reference sequence). This CDR3 is 14 amino acids long. Trimming removed 1 base at V and 2 bases at J, with 7 bases between. CDR3 sequence: CASSLDGPTDTQYF. The DNA of the CDR3 is TGTGCCAGCAGCTTAGATGGCCCCACAGATACGCAGTATTTT.

This rearrangement joins TRBV20-1 to TRBJ2-7, with D perhaps being TRBD1 or TRBD2 (5 bases each). There are 19 residues in the CDR3. The V gene lost 3 bases and the J gene lost 4 bases, with 31 bases spanning the gap. Per germline, CDR1 DFQATT and CDR2 SNEGSKA (reference sequence). The CDR3 here is CSASPEEVKTDRARYEQYF. CDR3 DNA sequence: TGCAGTGCTAGTCCCGAGGAGGTGAAGACAGACCGCGCCCGATACGAGCAGTACTTC.

This clonotype showed up just a few times. The chain carries TRBV12-3 or TRBV12-4 and TRBJ1-1; D is uncertain. CDR3 length: 15 amino acids. Between the trimmed V and J ends, which lost 6 bases and 7 bases, there was a span of 21 bases. The CDR3, as DNA: TGTGCCAGCAGGCCCCTGAATAGCCTTATCCTTGAAGCTTTCTTT. Encoded protein: CASRPLNSLILEAFF.

This clonotype was seen at least ten times. The J gene is TRBJ2-1, the V gene TRBV29-1; 10 positions match TRBD2. Germline V gene lookup returns CDR1 SQVTM and CDR2 ANQGSEA. This CDR3 is 15 amino acids long. Trimming at V came to 7 bases and at J to 6 bases, leaving 12 bases not matched to a gene. CDR3 sequence reads: CSGRDLAGGVNEQFF. CDR3 DNA: TGCAGCGGCCGAGACTTAGCGGGAGGTGTCAATGAGCAGTTCTTC.

The table lists this clonotype with a few counts. The DNA is left out, because the CDR3 cannot be placed on it with certainty; the CDR3 is given as TCRdb lists it. The genes are TRBV6-5 and TRBJ1-2; the D segment call TRBD1 is taken from the table without a DNA check. CDR1 is MNHEY and CDR2 is SVGAGI in the germline V gene. The CDR3 has 15 residues if both end residues are counted. The CDR3 region is CASSTSGQNNYGYTF.

The rearrangement links TRBV20-1 to TRBJ1-1; D is unclear. V lost 6 bases and J lost 5, with 16 bases in between. The germline V gene encodes CDR1 DFQATT and CDR2 SNEGSKA (reference sequence). The CDR3 totals 13 residues. This CDR3 is CSAPSPGGTEAFF. The CDR3 DNA is TGCAGTGCGCCGAGCCCCGGTGGGACTGAAGCTTTCTTT.

This clonotype appeared a few times. The chain links TRBV29-1 to TRBJ1-1, with unresolved D. Germline V gene lookup returns CDR1 SQVTM and CDR2 ANQGSEA. The CDR3 is 13 residues long. Trimming pared 8 bases from V and 1 base from J, leaving 14 bases between. The CDR3 region is CSSLTAENTEAFF. The DNA of the CDR3 is TGCAGCTCGTTGACTGCAGAGAACACTGAAGCTTTCTTT.

The J gene is TRBJ2-5, the V gene TRBV5-4; D is uncertain. CDR3 length: 13 residues. Trimming stripped 4 bases from V and 4 bases from J, with 11 bases between. CDR1 is SGHNT and CDR2 is YYREEE in the germline V gene (reference sequence). The CDR3 protein is CASSPSGVETQYF. The CDR3 nucleotides are TGTGCCAGCAGCCCTTCTGGGGTAGAGACCCAGTACTTC.

The rearrangement uses TRBV7-2 and TRBJ2-7; D unresolved. V was pared by 1 base and J by 4 bases, with 8 bases between. CDR3 length: 13 amino acids. Germline assignment: CDR1 SGHTA and CDR2 FQGNSA. CDR3 DNA: TGTGCCAGCAGCTTAGGGGAAGGGTACGAGCAGTACTTC. Protein product: CASSLGEGYEQYF. Full variable domain (outside the CDR3, taken from reference TRBV7-2 and TRBJ2-7): GAGVSQSPSNKVTEKGKDVELRCDPISGHTALYWYRQSLGQGLEFLIYFQGNSAPDKSGLPSDRFSAERTGGSVSTLTIQRTQQEDSAVYLCASSLGEGYEQYFGPGTRLTVT.

There are many counts of this clonotype. The gene calls are TRBV7-9 and TRBJ2-3; D gene uncertain. V dropped 0 bases and J dropped 6 bases, with 4 bases sitting between them. CDR1 is SEHNR, CDR2 FQNEAQ, per germline (reference sequence). This CDR3 region has 12 residues. In nucleotides, the CDR3 is TGTGCCAGCAGCTTAGCTTACGATACGCAGTATTTT. Translation gives CASSLAYDTQYF. The full variable domain, with the rest looked up from reference TRBV7-9 and TRBJ2-3, is DTGVSQNPRHKITKRGQNVTFRCDPISEHNRLYWYRQTLGQGPEFLTYFQNEAQLEKSRLLSDRFSAERPKGSFSTLEIQRTEQGDSAMYLCASSLAYDTQYFGPGTRLTVL.

There are a few counts of this clonotype. This sequence joins TRBV29-1 and TRBJ1-1; D might be TRBD1 (5 bases). CDR1 is SQVTM, CDR2 ANQGSEA, per germline. The CDR3 is 12 amino acids. V shed 5 bases and J shed 5 bases, with 12 bases lying between them. CDR3 DNA sequence: TGCAGCGTTTTGGGGGGGGGAACTGAAGCTTTCTTT. Translated, it gives CSVLGGGTEAFF.

This clonotype has a handful of counts. The chain uses TRBV29-1 and TRBJ1-4; 11 bases agree with TRBD1. Germline CDR1 reads SQVTM; CDR2 reads ANQGSEA. The CDR3 is 14 amino acids. Trimming removed 7 bases from V and 6 bases from J; junction bases left unmatched: 7. The DNA for the CDR3 is TGCAGCGCCGGACAGGGGGCGACGGATGAAAAACTGTTTTTT. Protein product: CSAGQGATDEKLFF.

This clonotype was observed at least ten times. The CDR3 is CSAGTGINTGELFF. The CDR3 DNA reads TGCAGCGCTGGTACAGGGATTAACACCGGGGAGCTGTTTTTT. The chain employs TRBV29-1 and TRBJ2-2; tentative D call: TRBD1 (6 bases). Trimming cost V 7 bases and J 2 bases, with 14 bases left between them. Germline V gene lookup returns CDR1 SQVTM and CDR2 ANQGSEA. The CDR3 extends over 14 amino acids.

This clonotype was seen at least ten times. The CDR3 region has the DNA TGTGCCAGCAGGAAGGGAGGTGGTACTGAAGCTTTCTTT. Translation gives CASRKGGGTEAFF. The rearrangement uses TRBV6-2 or TRBV6-3 and TRBJ1-1; the D is unclear. Trimming cost V 6 bases and J 5 bases, with 13 bases left between them. This CDR3 is 13 amino acids long. Germline-derived CDR1 and CDR2 are MNHEY and SVGEGT.

The genes are TRBV28 and TRBJ2-7; TRBD2 matches at 9 bases. Germline V gene lookup returns CDR1 MDHEN and CDR2 SYDVKM. CDR3 size: 16 residues. After removal of 6 bases from V and 3 bases from J, the junction contained 12 bases not matched to a gene. This chain's CDR3 is CASSALRSGGYYEQYF. The CDR3 coding sequence is TGTGCCAGCAGCGCCTTAAGGAGCGGGGGGTACTACGAGCAGTACTTC. The complete variable domain, with remaining parts taken from reference TRBV28 and TRBJ2-7, reads DVKVTQSSRYLVKRTGEKVFLECVQDMDHENMFWYRQDPGLGLRLIYFSYDVKMKEKGDIPEGYSVSREKKERFSLILESASTNQTSMYLCASSALRSGGYYEQYFGPGTRLTVT.

This clonotype was recorded at least ten times. This chain links TRBV30 with TRBJ2-5; D perhaps matches TRBD2 (6 bases). CDR1 and CDR2 (germline): GTSNPN, SVGIG (reference sequence). This CDR3 region has 14 residues. V dropped 5 bases and J dropped 4 bases, with 17 bases sitting between them. The DNA of the CDR3 is TGTGCCTGGGGGCAGACTAGGGGAGGAGAGACCCAGTACTTC. Translated: CAWGQTRGGETQYF.

This clonotype was seen ten or more times. The final CDR3 position lacks the conserved phenylalanine or tryptophan, pointing to a likely read error. The V call is TRBV12-3 or TRBV12-4, the J call TRBJ2-1; D remains ambiguous. The V and J ends lost 2 bases and 4 bases respectively, with 6 bases between them. CDR3 size: 13 residues. The CDR3 sequence: CASSLWDYNEQFL. In nucleotides, the CDR3 is TGTGCCAGCAGTTTATGGGATTACAATGAGCAGTTCTTA.

V usage is TRBV12-3 or TRBV12-4 and J usage is TRBJ1-4, with D possibly matching TRBD1 (6 bases). This CDR3 contains 14 residues. The V end lost 8 bases, the J end lost 3 bases, and 13 bases lay between the germline ends. The CDR3 DNA follows: TGTGCCAGCGCCTCAGGGGTGGCTAATGAAAAACTGTTTTTT. Translating it yields CASASGVANEKLFF.

This clonotype was seen a few times. This sequence joins TRBV2 and TRBJ2-1, with D tentatively TRBD1 (5 bases). CDR3 length equals 15 residues. Trimming shortened V by 1 base and J by 5 bases, and 12 bases separated the two germline ends. CDR1 is SNHLY, CDR2 FYNNEI, per germline. CDR3 DNA sequence: TGTGCCAGCAGTGAAGGGTCTAAGGGGAACAATGAGCAGTTCTTC. Translating gives CASSEGSKGNNEQFF.

Many counts were recorded for this clonotype. The chain recombines TRBV7-9 with TRBJ2-5, with TRBD2 identical over 8 bases. Germline loops: CDR1 SEHNR, CDR2 FQNEAQ (reference sequence). The V gene end was trimmed by 6 bases and the J gene end by 4 bases; junction bases not matched to a gene: 4. This CDR3 region has 13 residues. CDR3 nucleotide sequence: TGTGCCAGCAGGGCAAGCGGGGGAGAGACCCAGTACTTC. Translated: CASRASGGETQYF.

In its sample, this clonotype was seen many times. The chain recombines TRBV29-1 with TRBJ2-1; D ambiguous. V was trimmed by 6 bases and J by 2 bases, leaving 17 bases between them. This CDR3 region has 15 residues. Germline V lookup: CDR1 SQVTM, CDR2 ANQGSEA. CDR3 in DNA: TGCAGCGTCCGAGTTGGGCTAGAACCCTACAATGAGCAGTTCTTC. Its protein is CSVRVGLEPYNEQFF.

This clonotype has at least ten counts. This chain uses TRBV5-4 with TRBJ2-7; 7 nucleotides agree with TRBD1. In germline, CDR1 is SGHNT, CDR2 YYREEE (reference sequence). V was clipped by 4 bases and J by 0 bases; unmatched bases: 7. CDR3 length: 15 residues. CDR3 region: CASSRTGVSSYEQYF. The CDR3 DNA reads as TGTGCCAGCAGCAGGACAGGAGTGAGCTCCTACGAGCAGTACTTC.

This clonotype was recorded many times. The rearrangement joins TRBV27 to TRBJ2-2; unclear D gene. The CDR3 has 13 amino acids. Trimming removed 5 bases at V and 2 bases at J, with 6 bases between. Germline assignment: CDR1 MNHEY and CDR2 SMNVEV (reference sequence). In DNA, the CDR3 is TGTGCCAGCAGTCCGGTAAACACCGGGGAGCTGTTTTTT. Translation gives CASSPVNTGELFF.

This rearrangement joins TRBV3-1 to TRBJ2-2, with D perhaps TRBD1 (6 bases). From germline, CDR1 is LGHDT and CDR2 YNNKEL (reference sequence). The V end lost 2 bases, the J end lost 6 bases, and 16 bases lay between the germline ends. This CDR3 spans 16 amino acids. Here the CDR3 reads CASSQTRTAGAGELFF. As DNA, the CDR3 is TGTGCCAGCAGCCAAACTAGGACGGCAGGGGCCGGGGAGCTGTTTTTT.